These 14 T cell receptor beta chains originate from one sample sequenced in a study of blood T cell repertoires in COVID-19. Sequenced by immunoSEQ multiplex PCR; TCRdb stores in-frame clones only, minus some. The repertoire includes approximately 270,000 clones, 87% of them detected once, and under 4% sits in the top ten. Sequencing was performed on peripheral blood. The receptors stem from a man aged 18 to 30 with active or convalescent COVID-19.

The rearrangement uses TRBV6-4 and TRBJ2-2; tentatively, D is TRBD2 (5 bases). The CDR3 runs to 15 residues. Germline values: CDR1 MRHNA, CDR2 SNTAGT. V was pared by 3 bases and J by 3 bases, with 11 bases between. The CDR3 DNA follows: TGTGCCAGCAGTGATCAAGGACTTGACACCGGGGAGCTGTTTTTT. Translation gives CASSDQGLDTGELFF.

V is TRBV4-3 and J is TRBJ1-2; 8 nucleotides match TRBD1. Losses at the gene ends were 0 bases for V and 4 bases for J; bases not matched to a gene: 10. The germline gives CDR1 LGHNA, CDR2 YSLEER. The CDR3 is 17 residues long. The CDR3 here is CASSQERQGPRSYGYTF. Here the CDR3 DNA reads TGCGCCAGCAGCCAAGAACGACAGGGGCCTCGGAGCTATGGCTACACCTTC.

The chain joins TRBV30 to TRBJ2-3; TRBD2 aligns across 7 bases. The junction had 5 bases not matched to a gene; V was cut back by 5 bases and J by 3 bases. The CDR3 extends over 13 amino acids. CDR1 is GTSNPN and CDR2 is SVGIG in the germline V gene (reference sequence). The CDR3 DNA sequence: TGTGCCTGGGAGGGCGGGGGTACAGATACGCAGTATTTT. Translating gives CAWEGGGTDTQYF.

The chain recombines TRBV11-2 with TRBJ1-4; tentative D call: TRBD1 (5 bases). V lost 5 bases to trimming and J lost 8 bases, with 9 bases between them. CDR1 and CDR2 (germline): SGHAT, FQNNGV. CDR3 length equals 12 residues. The CDR3 here is CASSGGGEKLFF. The CDR3 coding sequence is TGTGCCAGCAGCGGGGGGGGAGAAAAACTGTTTTTT.

This sequence joins TRBV14 and TRBJ2-5; TRBD2 matches at 9 bases. The V and J ends lost 0 bases and 6 bases, in that order; junction bases with no gene match: 11. The length of the CDR3 is 17 residues. Germline assignment: CDR1 SGHDN and CDR2 FVKESK. CDR3 sequence (DNA): TGTGCCAGCAGCCAAGATGGCGGGGGGGCCCAAATTAAGACCCAGTACTTC. Its protein product is CASSQDGGGAQIKTQYF.

V usage is TRBV19 and J usage is TRBJ2-1; 9 positions agree with TRBD2. This CDR3 is built from 13 residues. With V trimmed by 10 bases and J by 2 bases, 3 bases remained unmatched. CDR1 is LNHDA and CDR2 is SQIVND in the germline V gene (reference sequence). The CDR3, as DNA: TGTGCCACCGTAGCGGGAGCCTACAATGAGCAGTTCTTC. This codes for CATVAGAYNEQFF. Complete variable domain (other parts from reference TRBV19 and TRBJ2-1): DGGITQSPKYLFRKEGQNVTLSCEQNLNHDAMYWYRQDPGQGLRLIYYSQIVNDFQKGDIAEGYSVSREKKESFPLTVTSAQKNPTAFYLCATVAGAYNEQFFGPGTRLTVL.

The chain couples TRBV9 to TRBJ1-2; D is perhaps TRBD1 (6 bases). Germline CDR1 SGDLS, CDR2 YYNGEE. V was shortened by 0 bases and J by 8 bases, with 14 bases between the two germline ends. The CDR3 runs 14 residues. The CDR3 DNA is TGTGCCAGCAGCGTAGCTGCAGGGGCTGGGGGCTACACCTTC. Translation gives CASSVAAGAGGYTF. Variable domain in full (rest from reference TRBV9 and TRBJ1-2): DSGVTQTPKHLITATGQRVTLRCSPRSGDLSVYWYQQSLDQGLQFLIQYYNGEERAKGNILERFSAQQFPDLHSELNLSSLELGDSALYFCASSVAAGAGGYTFGSGTRLTVV.

The chain joins TRBV7-2 to TRBJ1-1, with TRBD1 matching over 7 bases. Germline V CDR1 and CDR2: SGHTA, FQGNSA. The CDR3 has 16 amino acids. Trimming removed 4 bases from V and 0 bases from J; junction bases left unmatched: 8. CDR3 bases: TGTGCCAGCAGCTCCCTGACAGGGATCATGAACACTGAAGCTTTCTTT. This sequence encodes CASSSLTGIMNTEAFF.

V gene TRBV9 combines with J gene TRBJ2-1; a weak D match, TRBD1 (5 bases). Trimming pared 3 bases from V and 4 bases from J, leaving 11 bases between. Germline V gene lookup returns CDR1 SGDLS and CDR2 YYNGEE. The CDR3 is 14 amino acids. As DNA, the CDR3 is TGTGCCAGCAGCGCAGGGATTACTTACAATGAGCAGTTCTTC. Amino acids: CASSAGITYNEQFF.

This chain links TRBV14 with TRBJ1-1, with TRBD1 matching 8 bases. Germline CDR1 is SGHDN and CDR2 is FVKESK. V lost 5 bases to trimming and J lost 6 bases; unmatched junction nucleotides: 8. This CDR3 has 14 residues. The CDR3 bases are TGTGCCAGCAGCAGGGACAGGTTAGGGGCTGAAGCTTTCTTT. Translating it yields CASSRDRLGAEAFF.

The chain employs TRBV6-5 and TRBJ1-5, with 9 nucleotides matching TRBD1. The CDR3 contains 15 residues. Germline lookup yields CDR1 MNHEY and CDR2 SVGAGI. Unmatched junction bases numbered 1, after V lost 0 bases and J lost 4 bases. The CDR3 reads CASSYSGTGNQPQHF. The CDR3 nucleotides read TGTGCCAGCAGTTACTCTGGGACAGGGAATCAGCCCCAGCATTTT.

This chain links TRBV5-6 with TRBJ2-2; the D is unclear. Germline V CDR1 and CDR2: SGHDT, YYEEEE. This CDR3 spans 14 amino acids. V gave up 0 bases and J gave up 3 bases, with 6 bases separating them. In DNA, the CDR3 is TGTGCCAGCAGCTTGGTTTCCTACACCGGGGAGCTGTTTTTT. This codes for CASSLVSYTGELFF.

This rearrangement joins TRBV7-3 to TRBJ2-1; D gene unclear. The CDR3 totals 15 residues. Germline-derived CDR1 and CDR2 are SGHTA and FQGTGA. With 2 bases removed from V and 0 bases from J, the gap between germline ends came to 8 bases. CDR3 DNA sequence: TGTGCCAGCAGCTTAGCAGCGAGCTCCTACAATGAGCAGTTCTTC. Amino acids: CASSLAASSYNEQFF.

The genes are TRBV5-5 and TRBJ2-2; D is unresolved. The germline V and J ends were trimmed by 0 bases and 3 bases, with 9 bases remaining between them. The germline gives CDR1 SGHKS, CDR2 YYEKEE (reference sequence). The CDR3 is 15 amino acids. The CDR3 loop reads CASSLDDIDTGELFF. DNA for the CDR3: TGTGCCAGCAGCTTGGATGATATAGACACCGGGGAGCTGTTTTTT.